The rows below give T cell receptor beta chains drawn from one sample of a study of cytomegalovirus exposure and HLA in healthy donors. The data were produced by immunoSEQ multiplex PCR, yet TCRdb's version contains in-frame clones alone and is incomplete. The sample holds about 90,000 clones; 70% to 80% are singletons and the top ten take roughly 20%. Material: PBMCs. The origin of the receptors is a woman aged 55 to 70 in good health and CMV-seropositive. Each CDR3 is given with its conserved first and last residue. The order of the fields is clone size, V gene, D gene, J gene, CDR3 DNA, CDR3 protein. The D gene is left open where the match is weak. Size values are once, few and many counts, or a class for expanded clones, and some rows have none.

clone_size: NA; v_call: TRBV30; d_call: NA; j_call: TRBJ2-3; cdr3_nt: TGTGCCTGGAGTGTACAAGGTGGAAGACAGGATTTT; cdr3_aa: CAWSVQGGRQDF
clone_size: NA; v_call: TRBV5-4; d_call: TRBD2; j_call: TRBJ2-7; cdr3_nt: TGTGCCAGCAGCCGGGAGGGGGGGTTCTCCTACGAGCAGTACTTC; cdr3_aa: CASSREGGFSYEQYF
clone_size: once; v_call: TRBV6-4; d_call: TRBD1; j_call: TRBJ2-2; cdr3_nt: TGTGCCAGCAGTCCGACAGGGGGCACCGGGGAGCTGTTTTTT; cdr3_aa: CASSPTGGTGELFF
clone_size: NA; v_call: TRBV27; d_call: NA; j_call: TRBJ1-6; cdr3_nt: TGTGCCAGCAGTTACGTGGGGGGTGATTCACCCCTCCACTTT; cdr3_aa: CASSYVGGDSPLHF
clone_size: NA; v_call: TRBV15; d_call: TRBD2; j_call: TRBJ2-1; cdr3_nt: TGTGCCACCAGGGCTAGCGGGAGGGCCCCCTACAATGAGCAGTTCTTC; cdr3_aa: CATRASGRAPYNEQFF
clone_size: NA; v_call: TRBV7-3; d_call: TRBD2; j_call: TRBJ2-1; cdr3_nt: TGTGCCAGCAGCCTAGGACTAGCGGGAGACAATGAGCAGTTCTTC; cdr3_aa: CASSLGLAGDNEQFF
clone_size: NA; v_call: TRBV5-4; d_call: NA; j_call: TRBJ2-1; cdr3_nt: TGTGCCAGCAGCTTGGCCAGAAGTAAAGGGGAAATAATGAGGTACAATGAGCAGTTCTTC; cdr3_aa: CASSLARSKGEIMRYNEQFF
clone_size: once; v_call: TRBV11-2; d_call: NA; j_call: TRBJ2-7; cdr3_nt: TGTGCCAGCAGCCCCATTTCAGGGGACCCCTACGAGCAGTACTTC; cdr3_aa: CASSPISGDPYEQYF
clone_size: NA; v_call: TRBV11-2; d_call: NA; j_call: TRBJ1-2; cdr3_nt: TGTGCCAGCAGGACGGAGACTAACTATGGCTACACCTTC; cdr3_aa: CASRTETNYGYTF
clone_size: NA; v_call: TRBV19; d_call: NA; j_call: TRBJ2-3; cdr3_nt: TGTGCCAGTAGTATAAGGGGAGGCACAAATACGCAGTATTTT; cdr3_aa: CASSIRGGTNTQYF
clone_size: NA; v_call: TRBV18; d_call: NA; j_call: TRBJ1-6; cdr3_nt: TGTGCCAGCTCACCACGAACCGGACAGACGAATAATTCACCCCTCCACTTT; cdr3_aa: CASSPRTGQTNNSPLHF
clone_size: NA; v_call: TRBV28; d_call: NA; j_call: TRBJ2-1; cdr3_nt: TGTGCCAGCACCTCCTTCAATGAGCAGTTCTTC; cdr3_aa: CASTSFNEQFF
clone_size: NA; v_call: TRBV27; d_call: TRBD1; j_call: TRBJ1-2; cdr3_nt: TGTGCCAGCAGTTTATATAGACAGGGAGGAGGTGGCTACACCTTC; cdr3_aa: CASSLYRQGGGGYTF
clone_size: NA; v_call: TRBV2; d_call: NA; j_call: TRBJ2-1; cdr3_nt: TGTGCCAGCAGGCGGGATTTGAGCAATGAGCAGTTCTTC; cdr3_aa: CASRRDLSNEQFF
clone_size: NA; v_call: TRBV6-1; d_call: NA; j_call: TRBJ1-5; cdr3_nt: TGTGCCAGCATTTTAGAGGCAGGGGGCAATCAGCCCCAGCATTTT; cdr3_aa: CASILEAGGNQPQHF
clone_size: NA; v_call: TRBV2; d_call: TRBD1; j_call: TRBJ2-7; cdr3_nt: TGTGCCAGCCTGGGACAGGGGCTCCCCTACGAGCAGTACTTC; cdr3_aa: CASLGQGLPYEQYF
clone_size: NA; v_call: TRBV6-5; d_call: TRBD2; j_call: TRBJ2-7; cdr3_nt: TGTGCCAGCAGTCCGGGACTAGCTTCCGAGCAGTACTTC; cdr3_aa: CASSPGLASEQYF
clone_size: NA; v_call: TRBV10-2; d_call: TRBD2; j_call: TRBJ2-7; cdr3_nt: TGCGCCAGCAGTGAGAGACTAGCGGGATCTTACGAGCAGTACTTC; cdr3_aa: CASSERLAGSYEQYF
clone_size: NA; v_call: TRBV7-3; d_call: NA; j_call: TRBJ1-1; cdr3_nt: TGTGCCAGCAGCTTAACGCGGGAGGGGACTGAAGCTTTCTTT; cdr3_aa: CASSLTREGTEAFF
clone_size: NA; v_call: TRBV6-5; d_call: TRBD2; j_call: TRBJ2-7; cdr3_nt: TGTGCCAGCAGCGGACTAGCGGGCGAGCAGTACTTC; cdr3_aa: CASSGLAGEQYF
clone_size: few; v_call: TRBV27; d_call: NA; j_call: TRBJ2-1; cdr3_nt: TGTGCCAGCAGTTGGCAGTATGAGCAGTTCTTC; cdr3_aa: CASSWQYEQFF
clone_size: NA; v_call: TRBV2; d_call: NA; j_call: TRBJ1-2; cdr3_nt: TGTGCCAGCAGTTCTCTGGACAGCGTCTATGGCTACACCTTC; cdr3_aa: CASSSLDSVYGYTF
clone_size: NA; v_call: TRBV7-9; d_call: TRBD1; j_call: TRBJ1-1; cdr3_nt: TGTGCCAGCAGCTTAAGGGGGCGTCGGACTGAAGCTTTCTTT; cdr3_aa: CASSLRGRRTEAFF
clone_size: NA; v_call: TRBV5-6; d_call: TRBD1; j_call: TRBJ2-5; cdr3_nt: TGTGCCAGCAGCTCCACAGGGGTCGAGACCCAGTACTTC; cdr3_aa: CASSSTGVETQYF
clone_size: NA; v_call: TRBV9; d_call: NA; j_call: TRBJ2-3; cdr3_nt: TGTGCCAGCAGCGTAGAAGATGGGAGATGGTCAGATACGCAGTATTTT; cdr3_aa: CASSVEDGRWSDTQYF
clone_size: NA; v_call: TRBV19; d_call: TRBD1; j_call: TRBJ1-1; cdr3_nt: TGTGCCTCAGGTGGGACAGTGAGCCGCTTT; cdr3_aa: CASGGTVSRF
clone_size: few; v_call: TRBV19; d_call: NA; j_call: TRBJ2-3; cdr3_nt: TGTGCCACCAAGGCCCCCAGGGTGGATACGCAGTATTTT; cdr3_aa: CATKAPRVDTQYF
clone_size: NA; v_call: TRBV9; d_call: TRBD2; j_call: TRBJ2-1; cdr3_nt: TGTGCCAGCAGCGTCGGACTAGGCGATGAGCAGTTCTTC; cdr3_aa: CASSVGLGDEQFF
clone_size: NA; v_call: TRBV2; d_call: NA; j_call: TRBJ2-1; cdr3_nt: TGTGCCAGCGTGGGGAACCCCGGTATGGACAGACAGTTCTTC; cdr3_aa: CASVGNPGMDRQFF
clone_size: NA; v_call: TRBV19; d_call: NA; j_call: TRBJ1-2; cdr3_nt: TGTGCCAGTAGTGCAGGACAGCGGCTGGGCTACACCTTC; cdr3_aa: CASSAGQRLGYTF